The 10 T cell receptor beta chains given below trace back to one sample, sequenced in a study of low-dose radiotherapy and immunotherapy resistance in tumors. As to time point: after trial treatment. Treatment: LDRT plus nivolumab, ipilimumab, low-dose cyclophosphamide and aspirin (RACIN trial). With TRAV- and TRBV-specific primers, first-strand cDNA was made, covering the alpha and beta chains. With a V-primer adapter and a constant-region primer, TCRs were amplified for about 19 PCR cycles. TCRdb re-called the reads through MiXCR, storing one row per CDR3 protein. The table shows approximately 80,000 distinct CDR3 sequences, with over 15% occurring only once. Sequences were derived from PBMCs, sampled after low-dose radiotherapy plus immunotherapy. The receptors shown here come from a male donor with prostate cancer.

As to this clonotype: Since a far larger clone is one base different, this is likely a read error. The chain combines TRBV6-2 or TRBV6-3 with TRBJ2-7, with a weak D call TRBD1 (6 bases). The germline V gene encodes CDR1 MNHEY and CDR2 SVGEGT. The V gene lost 8 bases and the J gene lost 7 bases, with 27 bases spanning the gap. This CDR3 spans 16 amino acids. Here the CDR3 reads CASFATGKSSYNEQYF. The CDR3 DNA reads as TGTGCCAGCTTTGCCACAGGGAAGAGCTCCTACAATGAGCAGTACTTC.

This clonotype was found many times. This chain links TRBV4-1 with TRBJ1-1, with D unresolved. The CDR3 totals 13 residues. The V and J ends lost 3 bases and 6 bases respectively, with 11 bases between them. Germline CDR1 and CDR2: MGHRA and YSYEKL. CDR3 sequence: CASSQGSSAEAFF. Here the CDR3 DNA reads TGCGCCAGCAGCCAGGGTTCTAGTGCTGAAGCTTTCTTT.

This clonotype showed up just once. V gene TRBV5-4 combines with J gene TRBJ2-1; D remains ambiguous. The germline gives CDR1 SGHNT, CDR2 YYREEE (reference sequence). V dropped 4 bases and J dropped 10 bases, with 12 bases sitting between them. The length of the CDR3 is 12 residues. The CDR3 loop is CASSGLADEQFF. The CDR3, as DNA: TGTGCCAGCAGCGGGTTAGCCGACGAGCAGTTCTTC.

There are many counts of this clonotype. The chain links TRBV28 to TRBJ2-4, with TRBD1 identical over 8 bases. Germline assignment: CDR1 MDHEN and CDR2 SYDVKM. The length of the CDR3 is 16 residues. Germline trimming cut 3 bases from V and 0 bases from J; bases unmatched to any gene: 4. The CDR3 coding sequence is TGTGCCAGCAGTTTGACAGGGGTCCTAGCCAAAAACATTCAGTACTTC. Translated: CASSLTGVLAKNIQYF.

The V and J genes are TRBV28 and TRBJ2-1, with 14 bases matching TRBD2. This CDR3 has 16 amino acids. CDR1 MDHEN and CDR2 SYDVKM come from the germline V gene. J was trimmed by 5 bases and V by 3 bases; bases with no gene match: 3. DNA for the CDR3: TGTGCCAGCAGTTTCAGACTAGCGGGAGGGGACAATGAGCAGTTCTTC. Translated: CASSFRLAGGDNEQFF.

This clonotype has ten or more counts. The rearrangement uses TRBV4-3 and TRBJ2-1, with a weak D call TRBD2 (5 bases). V was shortened by 0 bases and J by 5 bases, with 17 bases between the two germline ends. This CDR3 contains 17 residues. Germline V lookup: CDR1 LGHNA, CDR2 YSLEER. As DNA, the CDR3 is TGCGCCAGCAGCCAAGATAATCGGGGTATGGGTGACAATGAGCAGTTCTTC. Translated, it gives CASSQDNRGMGDNEQFF.

Concerning this clonotype itself: This may stem from a read error, because a much larger clone lies one nucleotide away. The rearrangement uses TRBV30 and TRBJ1-5; D is perhaps TRBD1 (6 bases). In germline, CDR1 is GTSNPN, CDR2 SVGIG (reference sequence). This CDR3 spans 15 amino acids. Trimming removed 5 bases from V and 6 bases from J, with 20 bases in between. Here the CDR3 reads CAWGAGTVRGQPQHF. The CDR3 DNA reads TGTGCCTGGGGGGCCGGGACCGTCAGGGGTCAGCCCCAGCATTTT.

This clonotype was seen repeatedly, ten times or more. The chain combines TRBV18 with TRBJ1-4; no firm D call. V was pared by 0 bases and J by 4 bases, with 9 bases between. Germline V gene lookup returns CDR1 KGHSH and CDR2 LQKENI. The CDR3 is 15 amino acids. The CDR3 region is CASSPPGGDNEKLFF. In DNA, the CDR3 is TGTGCCAGCTCACCACCTGGTGGGGATAATGAAAAACTGTTTTTT.

Ten or more counts support this clonotype. The chain combines TRBV18 with TRBJ2-7; D gene unclear. Trimming took 4 bases from V and 5 from J, leaving 12 bases between them. The CDR3 contains 13 residues. Germline loops: CDR1 KGHSH, CDR2 LQKENI. CDR3: CASSRGLPHEQYF. CDR3 coding DNA: TGTGCCAGCTCACGGGGTCTGCCCCACGAGCAGTACTTC.

Ten or more counts support this clonotype. The gene calls are TRBV27 and TRBJ2-5, with D possibly being TRBD1 or TRBD2 (5 bases each). Trimming cost V 3 bases and J 7 bases, with 12 bases left between them. This CDR3 is 13 amino acids long. Per germline, CDR1 MNHEY and CDR2 SMNVEV (reference sequence). The CDR3 nucleotides are TGTGCCAGCAGTTTGTGGGGAGACAGGACCCAGTACTTC. This gives the protein CASSLWGDRTQYF.